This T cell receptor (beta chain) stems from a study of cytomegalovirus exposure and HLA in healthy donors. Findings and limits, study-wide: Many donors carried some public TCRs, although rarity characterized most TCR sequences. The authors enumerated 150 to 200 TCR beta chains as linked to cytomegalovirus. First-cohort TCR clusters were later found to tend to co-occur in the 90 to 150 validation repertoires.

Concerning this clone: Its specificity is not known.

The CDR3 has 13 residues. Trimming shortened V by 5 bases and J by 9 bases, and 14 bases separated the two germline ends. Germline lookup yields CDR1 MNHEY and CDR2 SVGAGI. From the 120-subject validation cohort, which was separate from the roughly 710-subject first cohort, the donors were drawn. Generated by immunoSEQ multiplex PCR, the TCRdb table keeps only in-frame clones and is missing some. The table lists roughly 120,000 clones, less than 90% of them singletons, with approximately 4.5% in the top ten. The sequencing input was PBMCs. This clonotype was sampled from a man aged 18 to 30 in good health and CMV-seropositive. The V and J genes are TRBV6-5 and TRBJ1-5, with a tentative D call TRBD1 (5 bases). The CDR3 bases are TGTGCCAGCAGTCCCTCCGGGGGAGGGCCCCAGCATTTT. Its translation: CASSPSGGGPQHF.